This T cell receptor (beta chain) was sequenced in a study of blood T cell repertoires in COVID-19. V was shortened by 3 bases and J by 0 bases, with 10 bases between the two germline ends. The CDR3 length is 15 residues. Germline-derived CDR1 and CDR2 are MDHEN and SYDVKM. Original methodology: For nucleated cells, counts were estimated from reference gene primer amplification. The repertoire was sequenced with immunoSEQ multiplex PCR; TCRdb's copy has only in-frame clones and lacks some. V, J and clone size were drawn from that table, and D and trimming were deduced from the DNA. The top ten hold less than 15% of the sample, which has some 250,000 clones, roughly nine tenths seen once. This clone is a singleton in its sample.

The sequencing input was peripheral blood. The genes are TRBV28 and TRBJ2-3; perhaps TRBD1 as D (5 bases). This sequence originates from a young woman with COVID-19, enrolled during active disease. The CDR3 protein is CASSLRQGSTDTQYF. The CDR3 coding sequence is TGTGCCAGCAGTTTGCGTCAGGGTAGCACAGATACGCAGTATTTT.